This T cell receptor beta chain was captured by sequencing in a study of blood T cell repertoires in COVID-19. On the study more broadly: From T cells, B-cell-depleted T cells, or PBMCs came the material, which was cDNA or gDNA.

Trimming shortened V by 11 bases and J by 0 bases, and 18 bases separated the two germline ends. Germline V gene lookup returns CDR1 ENHRY and CDR2 SYGVKD. There are 15 residues in the CDR3. Method: immunoSEQ multiplex PCR; TCRdb's copy keeps in-frame clones and lacks some. In the table there are 200,000 to 250,000 clones, 87% of which are singletons. Study members were between about 18 and 100 years old and lived in 24 US regions. The TCR was taken from a man aged 30 to 39 who had recovered from COVID-19. The genes are TRBV10-3 and TRBJ2-3; a possible D gene is TRBD2 (5 bases). Sequences were obtained from PBMCs or T cells enriched from blood (not recorded which). CDR3 DNA sequence: TGTGCCCACACCCAAGGGAGCCTGAGCACAGATACGCAGTATTTT. Residues: CAHTQGSLSTDTQYF.